The clone carrying this T cell receptor beta chain has just a few counts. The antigen is unknown. This specimen comes from a study of blood T cells in healthy people across ages. Study observations and caveats: In these data, TCR beta diversity tracked strongly with naive T cell percentage. The authors considered diversity estimates from one million T cells to be underestimates. There was no known CMV status for donors, so expanded clonotype changes were possibly confounded.

Per sample, extraction of total RNA gave at least 5.5 micrograms in every case. Next came a second PCR, run for roughly 7 to 12 cycles, which used a sample-barcoded 5' primer along with a J-beta primer mix. TCRdb analysed the 5' RACE reads with MiXCR anew, one entry per CDR3 protein. The repertoire has hundreds of thousands of distinct CDR3 sequences, about 36% of them found once; the top ten carry about an eighth. Germline V CDR1 and CDR2: DFQATT, SNEGSKA (reference sequence). This CDR3 contains 15 residues. V lost 4 bases and J 6 bases, leaving 19 bases between the germline ends. The sequence was obtained from a man aged 18 to 29 in good health. V is TRBV20-1 and J is TRBJ1-5, with a tentative D call TRBD1 (6 bases). Sequences were obtained from blood. The CDR3 DNA reads as TGCAGTGCTATCATACAGGGAGGAAGGGGTCAGCCCCAGCATTTT. Translating it yields CSAIIQGGRGQPQHF.